This TCR beta chain emerged from a study of CD8+ T cells in alopecia areata. Study in general: Tofacitinib ran 6 to 18 months, followed by 6 months off drug. The investigators scored severity in treated patients by the percentage of affected scalp area.

After isolation, RNA underwent reverse transcription to generate cDNA as the sequencing template. Profiling relied on immunoSEQ multiplex PCR, and the TCRdb table lists in-frame clones only, not all of them. The table includes about 260,000 clones, 50% to 75% detected once. The length of the CDR3 is 16 residues. Trimming shortened V by 4 bases and J by 3 bases, and 14 bases separated the two germline ends. Germline lookup yields CDR1 SGHDT and CDR2 YYEEEE. Treatment here: oral pan-JAK inhibitor, 5-10 mg twice daily. Lesional scalp punch biopsies and peripheral blood came from alopecia areata patients.

The specimen was CD4+ T cells sorted from blood, collected at week 52, from a patient treated with tofacitinib. This TCR derives from a human donor with alopecia areata. This chain links TRBV5-6 with TRBJ2-6, with D perhaps TRBD1 or TRBD2 (5 bases each). CDR3 DNA sequence: TGTGCCAGCAGCCCCCAGGGACCTTTTGGGGCCAACGTCCTGACTTTC. Its translation: CASSPQGPFGANVLTF.